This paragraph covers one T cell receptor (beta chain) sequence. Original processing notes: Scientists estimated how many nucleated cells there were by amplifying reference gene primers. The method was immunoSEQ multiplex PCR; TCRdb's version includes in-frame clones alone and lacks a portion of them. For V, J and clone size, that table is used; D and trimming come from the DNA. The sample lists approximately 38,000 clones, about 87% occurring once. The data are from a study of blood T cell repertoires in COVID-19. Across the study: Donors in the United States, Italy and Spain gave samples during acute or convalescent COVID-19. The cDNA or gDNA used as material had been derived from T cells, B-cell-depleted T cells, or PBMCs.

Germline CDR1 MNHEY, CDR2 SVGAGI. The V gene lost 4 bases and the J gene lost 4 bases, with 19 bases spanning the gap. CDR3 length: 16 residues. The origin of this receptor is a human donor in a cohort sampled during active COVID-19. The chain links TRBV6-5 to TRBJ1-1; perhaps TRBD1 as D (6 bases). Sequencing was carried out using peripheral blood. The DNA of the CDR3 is TGTGCCAGCAGTTCAGCTAAGGGGGGGGTAAGCACTGAAGCTTTCTTT. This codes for CASSSAKGGVSTEAFF.